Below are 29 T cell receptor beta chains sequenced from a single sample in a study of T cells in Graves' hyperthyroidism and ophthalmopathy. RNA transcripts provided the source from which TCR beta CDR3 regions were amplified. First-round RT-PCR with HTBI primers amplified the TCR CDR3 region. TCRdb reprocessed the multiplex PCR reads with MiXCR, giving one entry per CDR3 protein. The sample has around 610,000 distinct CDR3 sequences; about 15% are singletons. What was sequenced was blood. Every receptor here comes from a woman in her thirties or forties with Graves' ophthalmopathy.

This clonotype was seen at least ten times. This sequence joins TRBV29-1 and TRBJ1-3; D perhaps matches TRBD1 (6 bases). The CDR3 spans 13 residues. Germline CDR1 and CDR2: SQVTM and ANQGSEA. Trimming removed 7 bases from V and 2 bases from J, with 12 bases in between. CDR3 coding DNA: TGCAGCGCCGGAAAGGGGGCTGGAAACACCATATATTTT. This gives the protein CSAGKGAGNTIYF.

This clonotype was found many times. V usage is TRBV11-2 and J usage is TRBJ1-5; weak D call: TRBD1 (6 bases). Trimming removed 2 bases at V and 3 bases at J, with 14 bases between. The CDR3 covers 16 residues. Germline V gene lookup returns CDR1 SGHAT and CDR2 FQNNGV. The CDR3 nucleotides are TGTGCCAGCAGCTTATCGGAGGGGGGCCTCAATCAGCCCCAGCATTTT. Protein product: CASSLSEGGLNQPQHF.

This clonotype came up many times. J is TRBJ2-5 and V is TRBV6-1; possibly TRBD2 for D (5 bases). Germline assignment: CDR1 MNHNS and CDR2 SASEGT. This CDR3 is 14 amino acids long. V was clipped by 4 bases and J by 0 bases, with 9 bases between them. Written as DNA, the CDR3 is TGTGCCAGCAGTGGAAGAGGGTACCAAGAGACCCAGTACTTC. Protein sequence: CASSGRGYQETQYF.

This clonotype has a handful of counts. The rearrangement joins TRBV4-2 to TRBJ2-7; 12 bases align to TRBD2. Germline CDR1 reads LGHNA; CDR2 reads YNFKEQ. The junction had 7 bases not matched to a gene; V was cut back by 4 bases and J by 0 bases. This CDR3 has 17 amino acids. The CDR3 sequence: CASSPGTSGRYSYEQYF. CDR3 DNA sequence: TGTGCCAGCAGCCCAGGAACTAGCGGGAGGTACTCCTACGAGCAGTACTTC.

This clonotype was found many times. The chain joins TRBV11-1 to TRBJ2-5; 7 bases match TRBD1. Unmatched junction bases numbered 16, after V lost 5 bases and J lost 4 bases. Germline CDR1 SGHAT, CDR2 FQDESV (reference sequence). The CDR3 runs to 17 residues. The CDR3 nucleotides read TGTGCCAGCAGCGTACCGGCTCACAGGGGTGGGTCAGAGACCCAGTACTTC. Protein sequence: CASSVPAHRGGSETQYF.

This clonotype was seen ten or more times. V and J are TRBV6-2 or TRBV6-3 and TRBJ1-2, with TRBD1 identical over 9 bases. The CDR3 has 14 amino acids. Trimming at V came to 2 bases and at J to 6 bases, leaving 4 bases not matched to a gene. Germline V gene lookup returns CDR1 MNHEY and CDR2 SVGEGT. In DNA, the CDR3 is TGTGCCAGCAGTTACATACAGGGGGCGGATGGCTACACCTTC. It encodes CASSYIQGADGYTF.

Here the CDR3 DNA reads TGCGCCAGCAGCCAAGATCGAGTCTGGGGGGCAGGTGAAAAACTGTTTTTT. This gives the protein CASSQDRVWGAGEKLFF. This chain connects TRBV4-1 to TRBJ1-4, with D possibly TRBD1 on 6 matching bases. CDR1 and CDR2 from the germline V gene are MGHRA and YSYEKL. V gave up 0 bases and J gave up 7 bases, with 18 bases separating them. CDR3 length equals 17 residues.

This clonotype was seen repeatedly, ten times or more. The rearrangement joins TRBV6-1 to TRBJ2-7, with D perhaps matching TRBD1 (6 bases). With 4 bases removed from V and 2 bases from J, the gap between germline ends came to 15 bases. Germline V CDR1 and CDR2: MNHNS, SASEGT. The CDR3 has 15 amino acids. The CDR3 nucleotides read TGTGCCAGCAGTGCCGAGGGGGACATACCCTACGAGCAGTACTTC. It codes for CASSAEGDIPYEQYF.

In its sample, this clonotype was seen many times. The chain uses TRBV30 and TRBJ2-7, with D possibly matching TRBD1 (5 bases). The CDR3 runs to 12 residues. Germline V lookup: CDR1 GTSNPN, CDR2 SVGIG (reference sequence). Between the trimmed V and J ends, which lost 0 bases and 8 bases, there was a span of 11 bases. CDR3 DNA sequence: TGTGCCTGGAGTGTATCAGGGCACCAGCAGTACTTC. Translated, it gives CAWSVSGHQQYF.

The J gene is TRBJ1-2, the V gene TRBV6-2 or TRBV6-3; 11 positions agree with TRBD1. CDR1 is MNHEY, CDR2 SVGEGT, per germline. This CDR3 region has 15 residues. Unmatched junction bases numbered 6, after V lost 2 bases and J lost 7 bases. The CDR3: CASSYIGTGGSGYTF. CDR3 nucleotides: TGTGCCAGCAGTTACATCGGGACAGGGGGATCTGGCTACACCTTC.

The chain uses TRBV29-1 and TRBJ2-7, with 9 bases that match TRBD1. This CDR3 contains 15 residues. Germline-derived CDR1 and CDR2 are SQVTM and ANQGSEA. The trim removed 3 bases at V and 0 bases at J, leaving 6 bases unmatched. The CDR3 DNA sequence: TGCAGCGTTGAGGGCCCGGGACAGGGCTCCTACGAGCAGTACTTC. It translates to CSVEGPGQGSYEQYF.

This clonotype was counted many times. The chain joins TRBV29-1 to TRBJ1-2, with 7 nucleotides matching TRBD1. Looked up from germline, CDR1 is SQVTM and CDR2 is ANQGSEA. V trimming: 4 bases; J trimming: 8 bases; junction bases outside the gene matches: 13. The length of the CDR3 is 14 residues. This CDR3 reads CSVVLGTAGRGYTF. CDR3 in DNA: TGCAGCGTTGTTTTGGGGACAGCCGGGAGAGGCTACACCTTC.

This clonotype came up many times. This CDR3 reads CATTKGFGTEAFF. CDR3 DNA sequence: TGTGCCACTACCAAGGGTTTTGGCACTGAAGCTTTCTTT. The V call is TRBV24-1, the J call TRBJ1-1, with D uncertain. The CDR3 loop spans 13 amino acids. V was cut by 10 bases and J by 4 bases, with 15 bases left in between. Germline CDR1 reads KGHDR; CDR2 reads SFDVKD.

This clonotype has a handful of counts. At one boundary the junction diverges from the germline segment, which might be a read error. For the CDR3, the DNA is TGTGCCAGCAGTTTGCTTCCGGGACACCCTTATGGCTGCACCTTC. Amino acids: CASSLLPGHPYGCTF. V is TRBV27 and J is TRBJ1-2; TRBD1 is a possible D gene (6 bases). The CDR3 consists of 15 residues. Germline CDR1 and CDR2: MNHEY and SMNVEV (reference sequence).

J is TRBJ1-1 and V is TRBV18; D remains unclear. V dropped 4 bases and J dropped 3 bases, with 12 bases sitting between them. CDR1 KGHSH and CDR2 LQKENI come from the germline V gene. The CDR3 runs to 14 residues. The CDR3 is CASSRGRADTEAFF. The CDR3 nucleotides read TGTGCCAGCTCACGAGGTAGGGCCGACACTGAAGCTTTCTTT.

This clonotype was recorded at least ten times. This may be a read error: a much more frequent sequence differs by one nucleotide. CDR3 bases: TGTGCCACCAGTGACGGGGGGAACACTGAAGCTTTCTTT. Protein: CATSDGGNTEAFF. The chain carries TRBV24-1 and TRBJ1-1; weak D call: TRBD1 (5 bases). CDR1 is KGHDR, CDR2 SFDVKD, per germline. The CDR3 runs 13 residues. The V end lost 4 bases, the J end lost 1 base, and 6 bases lay between the germline ends.

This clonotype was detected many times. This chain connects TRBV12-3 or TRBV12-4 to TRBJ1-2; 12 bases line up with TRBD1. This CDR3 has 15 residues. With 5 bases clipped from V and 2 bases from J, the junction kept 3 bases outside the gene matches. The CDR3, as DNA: TGTGCCAGCAGTCCGGGACAGGGGGCGAACTATGGCTACACCTTC. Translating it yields CASSPGQGANYGYTF.

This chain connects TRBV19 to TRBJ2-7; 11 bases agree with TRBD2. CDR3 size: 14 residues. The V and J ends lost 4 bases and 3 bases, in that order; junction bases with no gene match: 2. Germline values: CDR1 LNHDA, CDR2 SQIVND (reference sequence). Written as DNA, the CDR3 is TGTGCCAGTAGTAAGACTAGCGGGGACTACGAGCAGTACTTC. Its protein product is CASSKTSGDYEQYF.

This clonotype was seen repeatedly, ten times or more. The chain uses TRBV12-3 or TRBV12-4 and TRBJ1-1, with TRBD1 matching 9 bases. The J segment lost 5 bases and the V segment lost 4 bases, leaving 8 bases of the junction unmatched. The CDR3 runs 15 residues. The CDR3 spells CASSSTGTGLTEAFF. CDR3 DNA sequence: TGTGCCAGCAGTTCCACCGGGACAGGGTTAACTGAAGCTTTCTTT.

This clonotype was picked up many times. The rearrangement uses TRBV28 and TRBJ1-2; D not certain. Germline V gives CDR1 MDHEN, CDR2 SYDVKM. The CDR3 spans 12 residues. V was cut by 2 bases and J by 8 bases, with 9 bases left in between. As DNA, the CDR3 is TGTGCCAGCAGTTTACCCCCCGGGGGCTACACCTTC. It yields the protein CASSLPPGGYTF.

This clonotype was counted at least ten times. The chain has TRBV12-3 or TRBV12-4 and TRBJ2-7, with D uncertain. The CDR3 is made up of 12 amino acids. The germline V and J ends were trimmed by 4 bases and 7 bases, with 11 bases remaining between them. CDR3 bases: TGTGCCAGCAGTTGGTCCCTAGGAGAGCAGTACTTC. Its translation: CASSWSLGEQYF.

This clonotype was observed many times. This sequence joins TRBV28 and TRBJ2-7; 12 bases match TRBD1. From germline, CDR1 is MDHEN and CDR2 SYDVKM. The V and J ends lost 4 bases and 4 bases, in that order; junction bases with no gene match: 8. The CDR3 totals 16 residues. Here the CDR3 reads CASSSPGQGAWYEQYF. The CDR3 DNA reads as TGTGCCAGCAGTTCTCCGGGACAGGGGGCATGGTACGAGCAGTACTTC.

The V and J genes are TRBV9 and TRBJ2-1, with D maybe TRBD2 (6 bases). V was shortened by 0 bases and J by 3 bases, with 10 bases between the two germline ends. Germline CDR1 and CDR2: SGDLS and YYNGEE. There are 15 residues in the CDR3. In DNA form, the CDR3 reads TGTGCCAGCAGCGTAGAAGGGACTCTCTACAATGAGCAGTTCTTC. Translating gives CASSVEGTLYNEQFF.

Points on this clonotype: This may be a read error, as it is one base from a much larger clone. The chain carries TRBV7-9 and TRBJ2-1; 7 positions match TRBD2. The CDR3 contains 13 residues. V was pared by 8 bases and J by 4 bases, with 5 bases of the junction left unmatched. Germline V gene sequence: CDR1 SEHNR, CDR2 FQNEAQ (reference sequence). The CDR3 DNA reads TGTGCCAGCGTGGCGGGAGATTACAATGAGCAGTTCTTC. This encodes CASVAGDYNEQFF. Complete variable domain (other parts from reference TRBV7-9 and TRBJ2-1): DTGVSQNPRHKITKRGQNVTFRCDPISEHNRLYWYRQTLGQGPEFLTYFQNEAQLEKSRLLSDRFSAERPKGSFSTLEIQRTEQGDSAMYLCASVAGDYNEQFFGPGTRLTVL.

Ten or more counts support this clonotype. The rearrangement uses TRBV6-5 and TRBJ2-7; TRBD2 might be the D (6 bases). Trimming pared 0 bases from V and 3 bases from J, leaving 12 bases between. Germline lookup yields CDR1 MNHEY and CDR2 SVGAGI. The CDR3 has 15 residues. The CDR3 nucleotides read TGTGCCAGCAGTTACTCCGGCTACGGGAGCTACGAGCAGTACTTC. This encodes CASSYSGYGSYEQYF.

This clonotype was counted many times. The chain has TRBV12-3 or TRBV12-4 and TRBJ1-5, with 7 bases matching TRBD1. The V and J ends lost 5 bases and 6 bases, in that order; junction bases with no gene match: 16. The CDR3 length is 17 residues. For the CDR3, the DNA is TGTGCCAGCAGTCCACAGGGACAGTTTTTCGCGTTTCAGCCCCAGCATTTT. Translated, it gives CASSPQGQFFAFQPQHF.

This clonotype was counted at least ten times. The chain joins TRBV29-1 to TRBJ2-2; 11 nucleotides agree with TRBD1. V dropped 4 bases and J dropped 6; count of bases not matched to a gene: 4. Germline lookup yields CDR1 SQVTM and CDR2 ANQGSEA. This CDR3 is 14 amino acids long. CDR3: CSVGRGQGAGELFF. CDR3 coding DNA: TGCAGCGTTGGTCGGGGACAGGGGGCCGGGGAGCTGTTTTTT.

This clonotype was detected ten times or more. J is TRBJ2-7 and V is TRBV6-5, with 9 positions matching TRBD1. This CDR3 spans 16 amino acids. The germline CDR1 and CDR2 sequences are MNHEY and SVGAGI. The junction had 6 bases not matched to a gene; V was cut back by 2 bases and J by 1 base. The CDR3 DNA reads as TGTGCCAGCAGTTACCCCCACGGGACAGGGTCCTACGAGCAGTACTTC. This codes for CASSYPHGTGSYEQYF.

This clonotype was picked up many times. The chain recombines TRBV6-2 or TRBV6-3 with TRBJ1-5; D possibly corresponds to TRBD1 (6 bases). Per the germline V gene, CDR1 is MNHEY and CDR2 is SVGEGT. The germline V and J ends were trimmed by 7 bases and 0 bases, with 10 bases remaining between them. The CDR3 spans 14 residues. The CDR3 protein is CASIGTYSNQPQHF. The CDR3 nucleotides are TGTGCCAGCATTGGGACATATAGCAATCAGCCCCAGCATTTT.